The next 18 T cell receptor beta chains were all read from a single sample in a study of control samples from healthy donors and cancer patients. The repertoire was sequenced with immunoSEQ multiplex PCR; TCRdb's copy has only in-frame clones and lacks some. The table records just under 150,000 clones, about 91% of them present only once. Specimen: blood. The receptors derive from a man aged 25 to 40 in good health.

The genes are TRBV9 and TRBJ2-1; 14 bases align to TRBD2. Trimming removed 6 bases from V and 6 bases from J; junction bases left unmatched: 8. The CDR3 has 16 amino acids. Germline-derived CDR1 and CDR2 are SGDLS and YYNGEE. The CDR3 sequence: CASTRMGLAGANEQFF. The CDR3 nucleotides are TGTGCCAGCACCCGAATGGGACTAGCGGGGGCCAATGAGCAGTTCTTC.

The count of this clone is one. V gene TRBV7-9 combines with J gene TRBJ1-4; TRBD1 is a possible D gene (5 bases). Germline V gene data show CDR1 as SEHNR and CDR2 as FQNEAQ (reference sequence). V shed 4 bases and J shed 0 bases, with 12 bases lying between them. This CDR3 has 16 residues. In nucleotides, the CDR3 is TGTGCCAGCAGCTCCCGTTACAGGACAACTAATGAAAAACTGTTTTTT. This gives the protein CASSSRYRTTNEKLFF.

This clone came up many times. This chain connects TRBV4-1 to TRBJ2-7; 10 positions agree with TRBD1. The V gene's germline CDR1 is MGHRA and CDR2 YSYEKL. The CDR3 is made up of 15 amino acids. The junction had 5 bases not matched to a gene; V was cut back by 4 bases and J by 2 bases. The CDR3 nucleotides are TGCGCCAGCAGCCCCACGGGGACAGGGGCCTACGAGCAGTACTTC. It is translated as CASSPTGTGAYEQYF.

The table lists this clone with a count of one. V is TRBV7-2 and J is TRBJ2-3, with 16 bases matching TRBD2. Germline lookup yields CDR1 SGHTA and CDR2 FQGNSA. Trimming removed 4 bases from V and 4 bases from J; junction bases left unmatched: 2. This CDR3 has 16 amino acids. Here the CDR3 reads CASSSGTSGGADTQYF. The CDR3 bases are TGTGCCAGCAGCTCAGGGACTAGCGGGGGGGCAGATACGCAGTATTTT.

This chain connects TRBV2 to TRBJ1-5; no reliable D call. The CDR3 totals 13 residues. V dropped 11 bases and J dropped 3 bases, with 14 bases sitting between them. Per the germline V gene, CDR1 is SNHLY and CDR2 is FYNNEI. CDR3 DNA sequence: TGTGCCGGACCGGGTCCTCTCAATCAGCCCCAGCATTTT. It yields the protein CAGPGPLNQPQHF.

This clone was detected a few times. The chain joins TRBV20-1 to TRBJ2-7; D perhaps matches TRBD2 (6 bases). This CDR3 is 15 amino acids long. The V end lost 3 bases, the J end lost 0 bases, and 15 bases lay between the germline ends. Germline V gene data show CDR1 as DFQATT and CDR2 as SNEGSKA (reference sequence). The CDR3 loop reads CSASGEARFSYEQYF. In nucleotides, the CDR3 is TGCAGTGCTAGTGGGGAGGCCCGCTTCTCCTACGAGCAGTACTTC.

The gene calls are TRBV5-1 and TRBJ2-3; 7 nucleotides agree with TRBD1. V lost 3 bases and J lost 2; bases outside the gene matches: 3. The CDR3 is 14 residues long. The germline gives CDR1 SGHRS, CDR2 YFSETQ. The CDR3 loop is CASSSGTATDTQYF. CDR3 DNA sequence: TGCGCCAGCAGCTCCGGGACAGCCACAGATACGCAGTATTTT.

This clone appeared a few times. The chain is built from TRBV15 and TRBJ2-7; the D gene is possibly TRBD2 (5 bases). The germline V gene encodes CDR1 LNHNV and CDR2 YYDKDF (reference sequence). This CDR3 contains 15 residues. Trimming cost V 0 bases and J 0 bases, with 9 bases left between them. CDR3 residues: CATSRERASSYEQYF. The CDR3 bases are TGTGCCACCAGCAGAGAGAGGGCAAGCTCCTACGAGCAGTACTTC.

This chain uses TRBV9 with TRBJ1-5, with D perhaps TRBD1 (5 bases). The CDR3 covers 15 residues. V was cut by 0 bases and J by 5 bases, with 12 bases left in between. Germline V lookup: CDR1 SGDLS, CDR2 YYNGEE. CDR3 amino acids: CASSVGRGTYQPQHF. CDR3 DNA: TGTGCCAGCAGCGTAGGGAGGGGAACCTATCAGCCCCAGCATTTT.

The J gene is TRBJ2-7, the V gene TRBV12-3 or TRBV12-4; a weak D match, TRBD1 (5 bases). The V and J ends lost 3 bases and 7 bases respectively, with 13 bases between them. The CDR3 totals 13 residues. The CDR3 loop is CASSFFQGGEQYF. DNA of the CDR3: TGTGCCAGCAGTTTTTTCCAGGGTGGGGAGCAGTACTTC.

This sequence joins TRBV5-1 and TRBJ1-4; TRBD1 matches 9 bases. Germline lookup yields CDR1 SGHRS and CDR2 YFSETQ. Trimming at V came to 4 bases and at J to 7 bases, leaving 8 bases not matched to a gene. This CDR3 comprises 15 residues. CDR3 sequence reads: CASSQNRGPGEKLFF. The CDR3 DNA sequence: TGCGCCAGCAGCCAAAACAGGGGGCCGGGTGAAAAACTGTTTTTT.

V and J are TRBV5-4 and TRBJ2-7; the match to TRBD1 covers 12 bases. This CDR3 is 14 amino acids long. Germline V gene sequence: CDR1 SGHNT, CDR2 YYREEE (reference sequence). V lost 4 bases and J lost 5; bases outside the gene matches: 4. The CDR3 is CASSGDRGLNEQYF. CDR3 nucleotide sequence: TGTGCCAGCAGCGGGGACAGGGGGCTAAACGAGCAGTACTTC. The variable domain in full, completed from reference TRBV5-4 and TRBJ2-7, reads ETGVTQSPTHLIKTRGQQVTLRCSSQSGHNTVSWYQQALGQGPQFIFQYYREEENGRGNFPPRFSGLQFPNYSSELNVNALELDDSALYLCASSGDRGLNEQYFGPGTRLTVT.

J is TRBJ1-3 and V is TRBV5-6; D uncertain. Germline V gives CDR1 SGHDT, CDR2 YYEEEE. This CDR3 has 15 amino acids. Trimming removed 4 bases at V and 0 bases at J, with 11 bases between. In nucleotides, the CDR3 is TGTGCCAGCAGCCCCGGTAGGCGCTCTGGAAACACCATATATTTT. It translates to CASSPGRRSGNTIYF.

The chain recombines TRBV19 with TRBJ1-6; 7 bases map to TRBD1. Germline lookup yields CDR1 LNHDA and CDR2 SQIVND (reference sequence). The CDR3 spans 18 residues. V was clipped by 7 bases and J by 2 bases; unmatched bases: 14. CDR3 in amino acids: CASNLVGGGQAYNSPLHF. In nucleotides, the CDR3 is TGTGCCAGTAATTTGGTGGGAGGTGGACAGGCCTATAATTCACCCCTCCACTTT.

The gene calls are TRBV28 and TRBJ2-1, with TRBD1 matching over 9 bases. This CDR3 spans 17 amino acids. CDR1 is MDHEN and CDR2 is SYDVKM in the germline V gene. Losses at the gene ends were 6 bases for V and 0 bases for J; bases not matched to a gene: 9. The CDR3 DNA is TGTGCCAGCAGCCTTTACAGGGGGCCGAGCTCCTACAATGAGCAGTTCTTC. Translating it yields CASSLYRGPSSYNEQFF.

The chain recombines TRBV19 with TRBJ1-1; perhaps TRBD1 as D (5 bases). Per the germline V gene, CDR1 is LNHDA and CDR2 is SQIVND (reference sequence). The CDR3 contains 13 residues. V lost 10 bases, J lost 0 bases, and 12 bases lay in between. The CDR3: CATQTVMNTEAFF. The DNA of the CDR3 is TGTGCCACCCAGACAGTCATGAACACTGAAGCTTTCTTT.

The chain combines TRBV19 with TRBJ2-7; 10 bases line up with TRBD2. Germline V CDR1 and CDR2: LNHDA, SQIVND (reference sequence). With 6 bases clipped from V and 3 bases from J, the junction kept 5 bases outside the gene matches. This CDR3 region has 14 residues. The CDR3 nucleotides read TGTGCCAGTAGAATGAGCGGGGGGGACTACGAGCAGTACTTC. Translating it yields CASRMSGGDYEQYF.

The gene calls are TRBV7-3 and TRBJ1-6; D not certain. The V gene's germline CDR1 is SGHTA and CDR2 FQGTGA. CDR3 size: 15 residues. Between the trimmed V and J ends, which lost 0 bases and 6 bases, there was a span of 9 bases. CDR3 in amino acids: CASSLTHGANSPLHF. CDR3 sequence (DNA): TGTGCCAGCAGCTTAACGCATGGAGCTAATTCACCCCTCCACTTT.